At least ten counts were recorded for the clone carrying this T cell receptor (beta chain). Axillary draining lymph nodes of breast cancer patients supplied the node samples. This specimen comes from a study of breast tumors, draining lymph nodes, adjacent tissues. V dropped 6 bases and J dropped 15; count of bases not matched to a gene: 8. Germline CDR1 reads MNHEY; CDR2 reads SVGEGT. The CDR3 loop spans 12 amino acids. TCRdb ran MiXCR on the multiplex PCR reads and lists one entry per CDR3 protein. The sample contains approximately 150,000 distinct CDR3 sequences, approximately 29% of which appear only once.

The specimen was axillary lymph node tissue. This receptor was obtained from a female donor with breast cancer. Some clones in this sample may be carry-over from other donors' samples. The chain employs TRBV6-2 or TRBV6-3 and TRBJ2-1, with 10 bases aligning to TRBD1. CDR3 nucleotide sequence: TGTGCCAGCAGGAACCGGGACAGGGGAACGTTCTTC. Amino acids: CASRNRDRGTFF.